Shown below are 6 T cell receptor beta chains from a single sample sequenced in a study of identical twins. One entry per CDR3 protein results from TCRdb running MiXCR on the 5' RACE reads. The sample yields about 660,000 distinct CDR3 sequences, 8.5% to 9% seen once. These data also formed part of another study, on yellow fever vaccine responses in identical twins.

The sample comprised PBMCs. These receptors all come from a woman aged 18 to 35 in good health.

The rearrangement joins TRBV5-1 to TRBJ2-4; 8 bases fit TRBD1. Unmatched junction bases numbered 5, after V lost 5 bases and J lost 4 bases. Looked up from germline, CDR1 is SGHRS and CDR2 is YFSETQ. The CDR3 length is 14 residues. As DNA, the CDR3 is TGCGCCAGCAGGCTGACAGGGGCGAAAAACATTCAGTACTTC. It specifies CASRLTGAKNIQYF.

The V gene is TRBV6-5, the J gene TRBJ2-1, with TRBD1 as a possible D gene (6 bases). This CDR3 contains 15 residues. Germline values: CDR1 MNHEY, CDR2 SVGAGI. V lost 1 base, J lost 4 bases, and 11 bases lay in between. CDR3: CASSYFQDSYNEQFF. The CDR3 nucleotides are TGTGCCAGCAGTTACTTCCAGGACAGTTACAATGAGCAGTTCTTC.

Concerning this clonotype: One base away lies a much larger clone, so this may be a sequencing read error. The chain combines TRBV29-1 with TRBJ2-4; D perhaps matches TRBD1 (5 bases). Germline V gene lookup returns CDR1 SQVTM and CDR2 ANQGSEA. The CDR3 has 15 amino acids. CDR3 sequence reads: CGVESQGSPKNIQYF. The CDR3 DNA follows: TGCGGCGTTGAATCTCAGGGCAGTCCCAAAAACATTCAGTACTTC.

A few counts support this clonotype. V and J are TRBV6-5 and TRBJ2-3; 7 bases fit TRBD2. Losses at the gene ends were 0 bases for V and 2 bases for J; bases not matched to a gene: 14. Germline CDR1 MNHEY, CDR2 SVGAGI. The CDR3 contains 19 residues. CDR3 in amino acids: CASSYSIFSAGAPTDTQYF. CDR3 DNA sequence: TGTGCCAGCAGTTACTCGATTTTCTCTGCGGGAGCGCCCACAGATACGCAGTATTTT.

This clonotype was observed at least ten times. The CDR3 DNA is TGCGCCAGCAGCCAAGATGAAGGGACTAGGTGGTCCGGGGAGCTGTTTTTT. Protein sequence: CASSQDEGTRWSGELFF. The chain couples TRBV4-3 to TRBJ2-2; 8 bases are a match to TRBD2. J lost 6 bases, V lost 0 bases, and 9 bases had no gene match. CDR1 LGHNA and CDR2 YSLEER come from the germline V gene. The CDR3 is 17 amino acids.

Worth noting for this clonotype: One base away lies a much larger clone, so this may be a sequencing read error. As DNA, the CDR3 is TGCGCCAGCAGCTTGGGACTAGCGGGAGGCACTGAGCAGTTCTTC. It is translated as CASSLGLAGGTEQFF. The V gene is TRBV5-1, the J gene TRBJ2-1; 13 bases fit TRBD2. The germline V gene has CDR1 SGHRS and CDR2 YFSETQ. V was clipped by 0 bases and J by 9 bases; unmatched bases: 3. The CDR3 contains 15 residues.